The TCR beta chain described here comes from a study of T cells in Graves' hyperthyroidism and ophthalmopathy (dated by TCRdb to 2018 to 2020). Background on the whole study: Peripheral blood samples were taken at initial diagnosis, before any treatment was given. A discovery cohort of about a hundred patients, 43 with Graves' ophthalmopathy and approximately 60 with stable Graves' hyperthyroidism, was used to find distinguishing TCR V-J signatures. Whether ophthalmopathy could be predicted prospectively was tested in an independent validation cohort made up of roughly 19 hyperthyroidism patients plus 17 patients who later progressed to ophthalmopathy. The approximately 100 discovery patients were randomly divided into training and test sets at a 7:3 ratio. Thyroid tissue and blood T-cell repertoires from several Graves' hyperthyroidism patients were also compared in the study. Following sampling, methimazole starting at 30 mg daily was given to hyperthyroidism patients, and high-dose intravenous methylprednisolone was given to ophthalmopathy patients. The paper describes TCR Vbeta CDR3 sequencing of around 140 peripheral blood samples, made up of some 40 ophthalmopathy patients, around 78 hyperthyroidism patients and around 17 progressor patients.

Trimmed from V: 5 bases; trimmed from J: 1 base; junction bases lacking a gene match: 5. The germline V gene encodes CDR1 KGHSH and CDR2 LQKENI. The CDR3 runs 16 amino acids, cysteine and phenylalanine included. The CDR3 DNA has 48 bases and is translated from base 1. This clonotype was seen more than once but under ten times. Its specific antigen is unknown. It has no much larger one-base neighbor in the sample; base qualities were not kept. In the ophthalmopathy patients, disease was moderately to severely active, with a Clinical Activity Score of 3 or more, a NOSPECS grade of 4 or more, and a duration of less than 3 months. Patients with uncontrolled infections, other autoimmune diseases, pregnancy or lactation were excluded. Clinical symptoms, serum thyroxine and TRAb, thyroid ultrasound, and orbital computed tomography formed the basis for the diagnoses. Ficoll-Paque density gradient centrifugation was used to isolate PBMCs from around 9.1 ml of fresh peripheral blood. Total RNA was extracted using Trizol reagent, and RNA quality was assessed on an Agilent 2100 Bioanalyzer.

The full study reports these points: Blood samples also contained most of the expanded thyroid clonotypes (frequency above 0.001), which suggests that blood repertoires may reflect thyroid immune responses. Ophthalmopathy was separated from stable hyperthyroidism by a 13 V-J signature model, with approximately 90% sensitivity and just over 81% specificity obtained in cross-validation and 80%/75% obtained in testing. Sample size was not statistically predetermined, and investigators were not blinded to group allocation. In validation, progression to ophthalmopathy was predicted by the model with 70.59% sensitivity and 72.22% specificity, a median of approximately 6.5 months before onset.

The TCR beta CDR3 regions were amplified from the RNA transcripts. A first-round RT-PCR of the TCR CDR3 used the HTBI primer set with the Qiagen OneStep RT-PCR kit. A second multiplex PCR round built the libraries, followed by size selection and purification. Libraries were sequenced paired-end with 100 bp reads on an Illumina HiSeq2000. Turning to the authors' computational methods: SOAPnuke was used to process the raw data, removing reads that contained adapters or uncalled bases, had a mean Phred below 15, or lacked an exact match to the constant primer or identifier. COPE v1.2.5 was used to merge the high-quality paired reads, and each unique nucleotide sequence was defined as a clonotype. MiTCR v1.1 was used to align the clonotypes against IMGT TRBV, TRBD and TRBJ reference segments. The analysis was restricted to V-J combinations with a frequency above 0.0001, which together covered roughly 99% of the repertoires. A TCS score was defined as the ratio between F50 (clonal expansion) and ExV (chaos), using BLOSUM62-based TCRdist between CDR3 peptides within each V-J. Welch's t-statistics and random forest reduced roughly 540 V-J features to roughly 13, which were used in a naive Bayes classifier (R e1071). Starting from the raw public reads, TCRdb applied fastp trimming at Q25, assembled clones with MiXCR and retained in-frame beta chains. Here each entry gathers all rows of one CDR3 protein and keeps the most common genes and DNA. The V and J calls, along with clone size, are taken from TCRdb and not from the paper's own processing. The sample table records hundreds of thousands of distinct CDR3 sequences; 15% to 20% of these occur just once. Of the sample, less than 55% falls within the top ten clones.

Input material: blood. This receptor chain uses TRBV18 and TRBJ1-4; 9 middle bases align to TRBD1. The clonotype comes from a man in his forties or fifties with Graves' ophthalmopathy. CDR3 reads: CASSSDRGLTNEKLFF. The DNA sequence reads TGTGCCAGCTCATCGGACAGGGGTTTAACTAATGAAAAACTGTTTTTT.